This TCR beta chain is from a study of T cells in Graves' hyperthyroidism and ophthalmopathy. The CDR3 regions of TCR beta were amplified from RNA transcripts. Carried out on the TCR CDR3, a first-round RT-PCR used the HTBI primer set. A single record per CDR3 protein comes from TCRdb applying MiXCR to the multiplex PCR reads. The sample lists a few hundred thousand distinct CDR3 sequences; approximately 16% were seen once. V shed 0 bases and J 0 bases; nucleotides not matched to a gene: 11. The CDR3 is made up of 18 amino acids. From germline, CDR1 is DFQATT and CDR2 SNEGSKA (reference sequence). This sequence originates from a woman between 40 and 55 years old with Graves' ophthalmopathy. Source material: blood. V is TRBV20-1 and J is TRBJ2-7, with TRBD2 identical over 10 bases. The CDR3 DNA sequence: TGCAGTGCTAGAGATCCAGGGCGACTAGCGGGCAGCTCCTACGAGCAGTACTTC. It is translated as CSARDPGRLAGSSYEQYF.